This T cell receptor (beta chain) was captured in a study of a mutant IDH1 vaccine in newly diagnosed glioma. This CDR3 has 15 residues. The germline V gene has CDR1 GTSNPN and CDR2 SVGIG (reference sequence). Clones were sequenced by immunoSEQ multiplex PCR, and TCRdb holds only the in-frame ones, with some missing. The repertoire has roughly 68,000 clones, around 74% of them found once; the top ten carry 7.5% to 9%. Concerning this clone: The junction departs from the called germline gene at one end, perhaps through a read error.

Time point described: baseline, week 1 (first vaccination visit). The treatment denotes: pre-vaccination baseline after standard-of-care therapy. The chain carries TRBV30 and TRBJ1-4, with D perhaps TRBD1 (5 bases). Sequenced here: PBMCs, sampled from a glioma patient treated with radiotherapy, temozolomide or both. The receptor was isolated from a man aged 50 to 59 with glioma. The CDR3 DNA reads as TGTGCCTGGGGCCTCCCGGCAGGGTCGAATGCAAAACTGTTTTTT. Translated: CAWGLPAGSNAKLFF.